This T cell receptor (beta chain) originates from a study of CD8 T cells in ankylosing spondylitis. Notes on the study in general: In ankylosing spondylitis patients, matched synovial fluid reportedly showed significant enrichment of disease-linked clones. Earlier studies detected some motif variants in reactive arthritis synovial fluid and blood. A motif of 7 or 8 highly homologous TCR beta variants was seen as apparently characteristic of ankylosing spondylitis blood.

This CDR3 spans 16 amino acids. V lost 2 bases and J lost 9; bases outside the gene matches: 10. The germline CDR1 and CDR2 sequences are SGHVS and FQNEAQ. This clonotype was seen repeatedly, ten times or more. Its antigen is unknown. As the method for making TCR beta libraries, quantitative 5'-RACE with molecular barcodes was used. TCRdb reprocessed the 5' RACE reads via MiXCR and lists one record per CDR3 protein. The sample shows roughly 150,000 distinct CDR3 sequences, about 7.3% of them seen only once. The source of this sequence is a female donor with ankylosing spondylitis or in good health (not recorded which). V is TRBV7-8 and J is TRBJ1-6; 7 bases align to TRBD1. The sequenced sample consisted of blood, either unsorted or a sorted T cell fraction (not recorded which). The CDR3 spells CASSLSPGTAGSPLHF. The CDR3 DNA sequence: TGTGCCAGCAGCTTATCCCCCGGGACAGCGGGTTCACCCCTCCACTTT.